This T cell receptor beta chain originates from a study of T cell responses to AZD1222 COVID-19 vaccine. V lost 3 bases to trimming and J lost 8 bases; unmatched junction nucleotides: 13. CDR3 length: 19 residues. Germline V gene sequence: CDR1 SEHNR, CDR2 FQNEAQ (reference sequence). The assay was immunoSEQ multiplex PCR, and TCRdb's table has in-frame clones only and misses some. Of 150,000 to 200,000 clones in the sample, around nine tenths were seen once. The chain recombines TRBV7-9 with TRBJ2-1; 16 bases map to TRBD2. This material consisted of peripheral blood, taken on day 0 of AZD1222 vaccination. This TCR derives from an adult in good health. CDR3 loop: CASSLLRGLAGGGLDEQFF. In DNA form, the CDR3 reads TGTGCCAGCAGCTTGCTGAGGGGACTAGCGGGAGGGGGTTTGGATGAGCAGTTCTTC.